Shown below are 20 T cell receptor beta chains from a single sample sequenced in a study of T cell changes during pregnancy in multiple sclerosis. Sequenced by immunoSEQ multiplex PCR; TCRdb stores in-frame clones only, minus some. The profile shows 69,000 or so clones, 91% of them singletons. The sequenced sample was CD4+ T cells from peripheral blood mononuclear cells, obtained in the third trimester of pregnancy. These receptors came from a female donor in good health, enrolled as a control in a pregnancy study.

The chain recombines TRBV7-2 with TRBJ2-3; TRBD1 matches at 8 bases. CDR3 length: 17 amino acids. J was trimmed by 1 base and V by 3 bases; bases with no gene match: 9. CDR1 is SGHTA, CDR2 FQGNSA, per germline. The CDR3 region is CASSFRTGPQGTDTQYF. In nucleotides, the CDR3 is TGTGCCAGCAGCTTCCGGACAGGGCCCCAAGGCACAGATACGCAGTATTTT.

The chain employs TRBV6-1 and TRBJ1-2; TRBD1 aligns across 12 bases. After removal of 9 bases from V and 6 bases from J, the junction contained 11 bases not matched to a gene. There are 15 residues in the CDR3. CDR1 MNHNS and CDR2 SASEGT come from the germline V gene. CDR3 nucleotide sequence: TGTGCCAGTTACGGGGGGGGGACAGGGGGCCATGGCTACACCTTC. Translation gives CASYGGGTGGHGYTF.

The chain employs TRBV12-5 and TRBJ1-1, with D possibly TRBD1 on 5 matching bases. V was cut by 1 base and J by 1 base, with 10 bases left in between. The CDR3 is 15 residues long. The germline gives CDR1 LGHNT, CDR2 FRNRAP. The DNA for the CDR3 is TGTGCTAGTGGTTTGGAACAGACAGAGAACACTGAAGCTTTCTTT. Translation gives CASGLEQTENTEAFF.

V usage is TRBV5-4 and J usage is TRBJ2-7; 13 bases align to TRBD2. CDR1 and CDR2 from the germline V gene are SGHNT and YYREEE (reference sequence). V dropped 2 bases and J dropped 4; count of bases not matched to a gene: 3. The CDR3 is 15 residues long. The CDR3 loop reads CASSLGLAGAYEQYF. CDR3 nucleotides: TGTGCCAGCAGCTTAGGACTAGCGGGGGCTTACGAGCAGTACTTC.

This chain connects TRBV6-5 to TRBJ2-7; 10 bases agree with TRBD2. The germline CDR1 and CDR2 sequences are MNHEY and SVGAGI. The CDR3 sequence is 14 residues long. The J segment lost 3 bases and the V segment lost 2 bases, leaving 1 base of the junction unmatched. In DNA, the CDR3 is TGTGCCAGCAGTTACAAGCGGGGGGGCTACGAGCAGTACTTC. This gives the protein CASSYKRGGYEQYF.

The chain links TRBV27 to TRBJ1-5; tentatively, D is TRBD1 (5 bases). In germline, CDR1 is MNHEY, CDR2 SMNVEV (reference sequence). The germline V and J ends were trimmed by 0 bases and 6 bases, with 15 bases remaining between them. The CDR3 spans 16 residues. DNA for the CDR3: TGTGCCAGCAGTTTATCGGGGGGGGTACGGGGTCAGCCCCAGCATTTT. It translates to CASSLSGGVRGQPQHF.

The J gene is TRBJ2-1, the V gene TRBV6-6; 8 bases are shared with TRBD1. Looked up from germline, CDR1 is MNHNY and CDR2 is SVGAGI (reference sequence). The CDR3 runs to 15 residues. Trimming removed 2 bases from V and 5 bases from J; junction bases left unmatched: 5. The CDR3 here is CASSYPDRGNNEQFF. The CDR3 DNA sequence: TGTGCCAGCAGTTACCCCGACAGGGGAAACAATGAGCAGTTCTTC.

This clone was observed a handful of times. The chain employs TRBV27 and TRBJ1-3, with a weak D call TRBD1 (5 bases). CDR3 length: 14 amino acids. V lost 4 bases and J lost 0, with 7 bases in between. The germline V gene has CDR1 MNHEY and CDR2 SMNVEV (reference sequence). The CDR3 nucleotides are TGTGCCAGCAGTTACAGGAGCTCTGGAAACACCATATATTTT. Protein product: CASSYRSSGNTIYF.

This chain joins TRBV5-1 and TRBJ1-1; 10 positions agree with TRBD1. Germline CDR1 SGHRS, CDR2 YFSETQ. CDR3 length equals 15 residues. J lost 4 bases, V lost 4 bases, and 7 bases had no gene match. CDR3 sequence reads: CASSPGTGETTEAFF. The CDR3, as DNA: TGCGCCAGCAGCCCCGGGACAGGGGAGACCACTGAAGCTTTCTTT.

The CDR3 bases are TGTGCCAGCGGGATGGGACAGGGTGGTCAGCCCCAGCATTTT. Translating it yields CASGMGQGGQPQHF. V usage is TRBV27 and J usage is TRBJ1-5; 9 nucleotides align to TRBD1. The J segment lost 6 bases and the V segment lost 8 bases, leaving 8 bases of the junction unmatched. Germline V gene sequence: CDR1 MNHEY, CDR2 SMNVEV (reference sequence). The CDR3 has 14 amino acids.

The rearrangement uses TRBV29-1 and TRBJ1-2; 10 nucleotides align to TRBD1. The CDR3 has 12 amino acids. Germline CDR1 is SQVTM and CDR2 is ANQGSEA. Trimming at V came to 7 bases and at J to 9 bases, leaving 8 bases not matched to a gene. DNA of the CDR3: TGCAGCGCGCGGACAGGGGGAGGTAGCTACACCTTC. Its translation is CSARTGGGSYTF. Full variable domain (missing parts from reference TRBV29-1 and TRBJ1-2): SAVISQKPSRDICQRGTSLTIQCQVDSQVTMMFWYRQQPGQSLTLIATANQGSEATYESGFVIDKFPISRPNLTFSTLTVSNMSPEDSSIYLCSARTGGGSYTFGSGTRLTVV.

This rearrangement joins TRBV7-2 to TRBJ1-5; TRBD1 aligns across 7 bases. Losses at the gene ends were 5 bases for V and 0 bases for J; bases not matched to a gene: 10. CDR1 SGHTA and CDR2 FQGNSA come from the germline V gene. The CDR3 extends over 17 amino acids. In DNA form, the CDR3 reads TGTGCCAGCAGCGCCGCCGGGACAGCCAATAGCAATCAGCCCCAGCATTTT. Its translation: CASSAAGTANSNQPQHF. Based on the CDR3 plus reference TRBV7-2 and TRBJ1-5, the full variable domain is GAGVSQSPSNKVTEKGKDVELRCDPISGHTALYWYRQSLGQGLEFLIYFQGNSAPDKSGLPSDRFSAERTGGSVSTLTIQRTQQEDSAVYLCASSAAGTANSNQPQHFGDGTRLSIL.

The chain employs TRBV4-3 and TRBJ1-3; 7 nucleotides agree with TRBD1. The CDR3 runs to 15 residues. Germline V gene sequence: CDR1 LGHNA, CDR2 YSLEER. V lost 0 bases and J lost 9; bases outside the gene matches: 8. CDR3 coding DNA: TGCGCCAGCAGCCAAGACTACAGGGGTGTAGGCACCATATATTTT. This codes for CASSQDYRGVGTIYF.

This chain uses TRBV7-2 with TRBJ1-3; 7 bases line up with TRBD1. V lost 5 bases and J lost 2; bases outside the gene matches: 6. Germline lookup yields CDR1 SGHTA and CDR2 FQGNSA. The CDR3 extends over 15 amino acids. The DNA for the CDR3 is TGTGCCAGCAGCCGAGACAGGGAACCTGGAAACACCATATATTTT. As protein: CASSRDREPGNTIYF.

The rearrangement uses TRBV7-3 and TRBJ2-7; D unresolved. The CDR3 runs 13 residues. The V and J ends lost 1 base and 2 bases respectively, with 6 bases between them. Germline V CDR1 and CDR2: SGHTA, FQGTGA. CDR3 protein: CASSLRGAYEQYF. The CDR3 coding sequence is TGTGCCAGCAGCTTAAGAGGAGCCTACGAGCAGTACTTC.

V is TRBV27 and J is TRBJ1-1; D is unresolved. Germline CDR1 is MNHEY and CDR2 is SMNVEV (reference sequence). The CDR3 totals 13 residues. V dropped 6 bases and J dropped 3 bases, with 11 bases sitting between them. The CDR3 nucleotides are TGTGCCAGCAGAGGCAACCGGGACACTGAAGCTTTCTTT. This encodes CASRGNRDTEAFF.

This chain connects TRBV9 to TRBJ1-3; TRBD1 matches 11 bases. With 4 bases clipped from V and 9 bases from J, the junction kept 6 bases outside the gene matches. This CDR3 has 14 amino acids. Germline CDR1 is SGDLS and CDR2 is YYNGEE. This CDR3 is CASSLRTGGGTIYF. The CDR3, as DNA: TGTGCCAGCAGCCTCCGGACAGGGGGCGGCACCATATATTTT.

The chain carries TRBV7-3 and TRBJ2-7; 7 nucleotides agree with TRBD1. CDR3 size: 13 residues. V shed 5 bases and J 3 bases; nucleotides not matched to a gene: 4. CDR1 is SGHTA, CDR2 FQGTGA, per germline. In DNA, the CDR3 is TGTGCCAGCAGCACCGGGACAGTCTACGAGCAGTACTTC. Amino acids: CASSTGTVYEQYF.

J is TRBJ1-6 and V is TRBV14; TRBD1 matches at 7 bases. Unmatched junction bases numbered 7, after V lost 6 bases and J lost 8 bases. CDR1 is SGHDN and CDR2 is FVKESK in the germline V gene. The CDR3 totals 14 residues. The chain's CDR3 is CASSSTGKYSPLHF. Written as DNA, the CDR3 is TGTGCCAGCAGTTCGACAGGGAAATATTCACCCCTCCACTTT.

V and J are TRBV7-9 and TRBJ1-1; a possible D gene is TRBD1 (5 bases). CDR1 is SEHNR and CDR2 is FQNEAQ in the germline V gene (reference sequence). V was pared by 1 base and J by 0 bases, with 6 bases between. The CDR3 totals 14 residues. CDR3: CASSLGQMNTEAFF. CDR3 DNA sequence: TGTGCCAGCAGCTTAGGACAGATGAACACTGAAGCTTTCTTT.